Listed below are T cell receptor beta chains from one sample, sequenced in a study of cytomegalovirus exposure and HLA in healthy donors. Sequenced by immunoSEQ multiplex PCR; TCRdb stores in-frame clones only, minus some. The sample has roughly 180,000 clones, around 85% seen once. Input material: PBMCs. The receptors shown here come from a boy younger than 10 in good health and CMV-seronegative. Both conserved end residues are part of each CDR3. Fields, in order: clone size, J gene, V gene, D gene, CDR3 protein, CDR3 DNA. D genes are given only for firm matches. For some rows the clone size is stated as once, few or many, or as a class when expanded; others skip it.

>.|TRBJ1-2|TRBV5-1|.
CASSLGQSDGYTF
TGCGCCAGCAGCTTGGGACAATCAGATGGCTACACCTTC
>.|TRBJ2-5|TRBV28|.
CASSFSSGYTQYF
TGTGCCAGCAGTTTTTCGAGCGGGTACACCCAGTACTTC
>.|TRBJ2-2|TRBV6-5|.
CASQRGDSSSGELFF
TGTGCCAGTCAAAGGGGGGACAGTTCGTCCGGGGAGCTGTTTTTT
>.|TRBJ2-7|TRBV5-1|.
CASSSGTGPGALNHEQYF
TGCGCCAGCAGCTCCGGTACAGGCCCCGGAGCATTGAACCACGAGCAGTACTTC
>.|TRBJ1-1|TRBV5-5|.
CASSTWTGNTEAFF
TGTGCCAGCAGCACATGGACGGGAAACACTGAAGCTTTCTTT
>.|TRBJ2-2|TRBV14|TRBD2
CASSQVGGLNTGELFF
TGTGCCAGCAGCCAAGTGGGAGGGTTAAACACCGGGGAGCTGTTTTTT
>.|TRBJ2-3|TRBV2|TRBD1
CASSRDRGTGTDTQYF
TGTGCCAGTTCCCGGGACAGGGGGACCGGCACAGATACGCAGTATTTT
>once|TRBJ2-7|TRBV28|.
CASSETANPSYEQYF
TGTGCCAGCAGTGAGACAGCTAACCCCTCCTACGAGCAGTACTTC
>.|TRBJ1-2|TRBV28|.
CASGLTGNANYGYTF
TGTGCCAGCGGTCTCACAGGGAACGCTAACTATGGCTACACCTTC
>.|TRBJ2-3|TRBV27|TRBD2
CASSGGALSTDTQYF
TGTGCCAGCAGCGGGGGGGCCCTTAGCACAGATACGCAGTATTTT
>.|TRBJ1-2|TRBV5-1|TRBD1
CASSPGQGRIANYGYTF
TGCGCCAGCAGCCCGGGACAGGGGAGGATTGCTAACTATGGCTACACCTTC
>.|TRBJ2-5|TRBV7-9|.
CASSDQGTQYF
TGTGCCAGCAGCGACCAGGGAACCCAGTACTTC
>.|TRBJ1-2|TRBV7-9|.
CASSPTGGGGYTF
TGTGCCAGCAGCCCGACGGGGGGAGGCGGCTACACCTTC
>.|TRBJ2-1|TRBV28|TRBD2
CASSRTSGSYNEQFF
TGTGCCAGCAGTCGGACTAGCGGATCCTACAATGAGCAGTTCTTC
>.|TRBJ2-7|TRBV18|.
CASSPSSGITYEQYF
TGTGCCAGCTCACCAAGTTCAGGGATAACATACGAGCAGTACTTC
>.|TRBJ2-6|TRBV7-8|TRBD2
CAGGVDRPITSGANVLTF
TGTGCCGGGGGGGTCGATCGCCCCATCACCTCTGGGGCCAACGTCCTGACTTTC
>.|TRBJ2-2|TRBV11-3|TRBD2
CASSLAYGGNLFF
TGTGCCAGCAGCTTAGCCTACGGGGGGAACCTGTTTTTT
>.|TRBJ1-1|TRBV10-3|.
CAIRGGAEAFF
TGTGCCATCAGGGGGGGGGCTGAAGCTTTCTTT
>.|TRBJ2-1|TRBV7-3|.
CASSSGSDNEQFF
TGTGCCAGCAGCTCCGGGTCAGACAATGAGCAGTTCTTC
>.|TRBJ1-5|TRBV19|.
CASTKEEYSNQPQHF
TGTGCCAGTACCAAAGAAGAGTATAGCAATCAGCCCCAGCATTTT
>.|TRBJ2-2|TRBV29-1|.
CSVGRRLGTGELFF
TGCAGCGTTGGGCGGCGGTTAGGCACCGGGGAGCTGTTTTTT
>once|TRBJ1-1|TRBV6-1|.
CASSQGKNTEAFF
TGTGCCAGCAGTCAGGGGAAGAACACTGAAGCTTTCTTT
>.|TRBJ2-3|TRBV11-2|TRBD1
CASSLDNGQGLTDTQYF
TGTGCCAGCAGCTTAGATAACGGACAGGGGTTGACAGATACGCAGTATTTT
>.|TRBJ2-3|TRBV5-1|.
CASSLGVAGDTQYF
TGCGCCAGCAGCTTGGGAGTAGCTGGAGATACGCAGTATTTT
>.|TRBJ1-5|TRBV6-1|TRBD1
CASNSAGQSGQPQHF
TGTGCCAGCAACTCCGCGGGACAGTCGGGCCAGCCCCAGCATTTT
>.|TRBJ2-3|TRBV5-1|TRBD2
CASSSGLAGRTDTQYF
TGCGCCAGCAGCTCGGGACTAGCGGGACGCACAGATACGCAGTATTTT
>.|TRBJ2-2|TRBV5-4|.
CASSWAGTRDSGELFF
TGTGCCAGCAGTTGGGCGGGGACCAGGGACTCCGGGGAGCTGTTTTTT
>.|TRBJ2-3|TRBV10-2|TRBD2
CASSRAGGQYTDTQYF
TGCGCCAGCAGTAGAGCGGGGGGGCAATACACAGATACGCAGTATTTT
>.|TRBJ2-3|TRBV14|.
CASSQDRGTDTQYF
TGTGCCAGCAGCCAAGACAGGGGCACAGATACGCAGTATTTT
>.|TRBJ1-5|TRBV6-5|TRBD1
CASSYLQRTGPQHF
TGTGCCAGCAGTTACCTACAGAGGACAGGGCCCCAGCATTTT
>few|TRBJ2-1|TRBV10-3|TRBD2
CAISATSGIDNEQFF
TGTGCCATCAGTGCAACTAGCGGGATAGACAATGAGCAGTTCTTC
>.|TRBJ1-2|TRBV10-3|.
CAISEEGNYGYTF
TGTGCCATCAGTGAGGAGGGTAACTATGGCTACACCTTC
>once|TRBJ1-2|TRBV4-1|.
CASSQGISGNYGYTF
TGCGCCAGCAGCCAAGGGATTTCGGGGAACTATGGCTACACCTTC
>.|TRBJ2-5|TRBV5-4|.
CASSFWGRQETQYF
TGTGCCAGCAGCTTCTGGGGGCGACAAGAGACCCAGTACTTC
>.|TRBJ1-1|TRBV18|.
CASSPQMNTEAFF
TGTGCCAGCTCACCCCAAATGAACACTGAAGCTTTCTTT
>.|TRBJ1-2|TRBV28|.
CASSFLQGRYGYTF
TGTGCCAGCAGTTTCCTTCAGGGGCGCTATGGCTACACCTTC